The clone carrying this TCR beta chain was detected many times. The sample is drawn from a study of neurological immune-mediated disorders. 5'RACE employing 10-nucleotide random UMIs yielded the cDNA. TCRdb redid the calling of the 5' RACE reads with MiXCR, one entry per CDR3 protein. Among approximately 38,000 distinct CDR3 sequences listed, under 14% were seen once. Trimming pared 8 bases from V and 4 bases from J, leaving 8 bases between. Germline CDR1 is KGHSH and CDR2 is LQKENI. The CDR3 contains 11 residues. The origin of this receptor is a woman aged 25 to 45 with HTLV-1-associated myelopathy (HAM/TSP). The chain combines TRBV18 with TRBJ1-1; D not certain. Sequenced input: CD4+ T cells from blood. The CDR3 loop reads CASISGTEAFF. CDR3 nucleotides: TGTGCCAGCATCTCCGGCACTGAAGCTTTCTTT.